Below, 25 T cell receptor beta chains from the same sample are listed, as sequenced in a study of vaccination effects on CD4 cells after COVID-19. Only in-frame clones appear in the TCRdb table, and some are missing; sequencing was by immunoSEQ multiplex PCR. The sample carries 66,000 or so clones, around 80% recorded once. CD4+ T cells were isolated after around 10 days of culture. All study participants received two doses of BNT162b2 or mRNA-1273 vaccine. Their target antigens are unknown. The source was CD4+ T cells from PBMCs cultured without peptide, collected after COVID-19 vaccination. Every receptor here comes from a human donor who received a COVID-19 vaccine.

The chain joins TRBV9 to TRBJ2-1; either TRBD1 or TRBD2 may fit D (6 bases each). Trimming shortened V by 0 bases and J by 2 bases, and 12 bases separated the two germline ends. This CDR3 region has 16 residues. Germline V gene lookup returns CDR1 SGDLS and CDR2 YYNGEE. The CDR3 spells CASSVGGGGAYNEQFF. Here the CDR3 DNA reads TGTGCCAGCAGCGTAGGAGGAGGGGGAGCCTACAATGAGCAGTTCTTC.

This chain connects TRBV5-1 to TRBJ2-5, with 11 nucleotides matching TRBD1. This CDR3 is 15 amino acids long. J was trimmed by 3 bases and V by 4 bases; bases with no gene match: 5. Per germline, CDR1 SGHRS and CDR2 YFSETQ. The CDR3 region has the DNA TGCGCCAGCAGCCCCTCGGGACAGGGGGAAGAGACCCAGTACTTC. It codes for CASSPSGQGEETQYF.

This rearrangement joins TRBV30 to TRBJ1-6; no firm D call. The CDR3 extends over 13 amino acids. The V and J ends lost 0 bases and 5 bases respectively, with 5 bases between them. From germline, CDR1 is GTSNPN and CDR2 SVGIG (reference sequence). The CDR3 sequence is CAWSVTDNSPLHF. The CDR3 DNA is TGTGCCTGGAGTGTAACAGATAATTCACCCCTCCACTTT.

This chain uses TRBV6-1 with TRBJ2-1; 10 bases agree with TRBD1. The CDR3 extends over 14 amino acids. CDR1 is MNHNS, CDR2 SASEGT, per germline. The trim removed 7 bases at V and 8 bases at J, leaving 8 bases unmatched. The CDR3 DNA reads TGTGCCAGCACCTTGGGACAGGGGTACGATGAGCAGTTCTTC. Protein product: CASTLGQGYDEQFF.

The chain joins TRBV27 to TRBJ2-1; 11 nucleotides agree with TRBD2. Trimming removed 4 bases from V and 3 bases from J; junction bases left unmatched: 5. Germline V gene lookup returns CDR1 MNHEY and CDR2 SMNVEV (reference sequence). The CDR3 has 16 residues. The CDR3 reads CASSSIGTSGYNEQFF. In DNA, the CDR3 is TGTGCCAGCAGTTCGATCGGGACTAGCGGCTACAATGAGCAGTTCTTC.

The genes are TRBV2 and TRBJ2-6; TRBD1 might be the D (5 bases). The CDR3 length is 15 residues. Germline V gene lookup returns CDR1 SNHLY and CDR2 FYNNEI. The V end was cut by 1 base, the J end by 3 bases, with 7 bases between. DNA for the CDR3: TGTGCCAGCAGTGAAGGCAGGGATGGGGCCAACGTCCTGACTTTC. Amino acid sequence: CASSEGRDGANVLTF.

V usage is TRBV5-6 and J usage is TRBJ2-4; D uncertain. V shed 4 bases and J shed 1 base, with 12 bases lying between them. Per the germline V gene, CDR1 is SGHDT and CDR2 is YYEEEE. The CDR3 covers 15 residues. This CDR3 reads CASSQNSVAKNIQYF. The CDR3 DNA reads TGTGCCAGCAGCCAAAATAGTGTGGCCAAAAACATTCAGTACTTC.

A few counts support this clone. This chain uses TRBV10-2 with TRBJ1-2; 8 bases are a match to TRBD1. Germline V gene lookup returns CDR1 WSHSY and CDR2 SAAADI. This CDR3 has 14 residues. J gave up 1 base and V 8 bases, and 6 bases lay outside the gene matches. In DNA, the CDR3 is TGCGCCAGCCAGGACAGGGAGCGTAACTATGGCTACACCTTC. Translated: CASQDRERNYGYTF.

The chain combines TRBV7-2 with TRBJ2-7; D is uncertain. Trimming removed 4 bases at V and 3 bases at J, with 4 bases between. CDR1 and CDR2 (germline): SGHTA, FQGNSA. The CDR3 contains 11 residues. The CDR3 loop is CASSSFYEQYV. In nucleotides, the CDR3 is TGTGCCAGCAGCTCATTCTACGAGCAGTACGTC.

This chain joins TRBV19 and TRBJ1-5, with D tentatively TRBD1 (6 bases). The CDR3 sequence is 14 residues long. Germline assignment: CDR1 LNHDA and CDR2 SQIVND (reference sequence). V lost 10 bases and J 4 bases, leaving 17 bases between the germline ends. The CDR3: CATKGQSVNQPQHF. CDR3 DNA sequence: TGTGCCACAAAAGGACAGAGCGTAAATCAGCCCCAGCATTTT.

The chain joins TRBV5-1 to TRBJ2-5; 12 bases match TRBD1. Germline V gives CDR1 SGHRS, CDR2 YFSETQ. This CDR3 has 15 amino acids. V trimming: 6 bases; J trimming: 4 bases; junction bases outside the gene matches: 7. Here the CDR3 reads CASMGQGALLETQYF. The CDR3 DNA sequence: TGCGCCAGCATGGGACAGGGGGCTTTGTTAGAGACCCAGTACTTC.

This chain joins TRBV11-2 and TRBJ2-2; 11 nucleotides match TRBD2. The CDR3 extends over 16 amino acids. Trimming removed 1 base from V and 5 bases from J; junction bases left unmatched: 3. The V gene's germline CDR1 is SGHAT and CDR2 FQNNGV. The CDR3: CASSLGLAGGTGELFF. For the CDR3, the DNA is TGTGCCAGCAGCTTAGGCCTAGCGGGGGGAACCGGGGAGCTGTTTTTT.

The CDR3 reads CASSEGGGNTIYF. Here the CDR3 DNA reads TGTGCCAGCAGTGAAGGGGGTGGAAACACCATATATTTT. This rearrangement joins TRBV6-1 to TRBJ1-3; D remains unclear. The CDR3 totals 13 residues. V lost 1 base and J 3 bases, leaving 4 bases between the germline ends. Germline V gene lookup returns CDR1 MNHNS and CDR2 SASEGT.

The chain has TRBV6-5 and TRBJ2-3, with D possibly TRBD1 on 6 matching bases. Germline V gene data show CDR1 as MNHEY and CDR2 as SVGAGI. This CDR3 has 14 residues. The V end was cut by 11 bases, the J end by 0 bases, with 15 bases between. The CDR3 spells CASTGTPSTDTQYF. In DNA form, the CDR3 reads TGTGCCTCGACAGGCACTCCTAGCACAGATACGCAGTATTTT.

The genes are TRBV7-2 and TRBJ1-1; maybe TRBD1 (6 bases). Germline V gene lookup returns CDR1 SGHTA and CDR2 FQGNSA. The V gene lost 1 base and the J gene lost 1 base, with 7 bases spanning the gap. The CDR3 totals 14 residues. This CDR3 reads CASSLGTANTEAFF. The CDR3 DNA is TGTGCCAGCAGCTTAGGGACAGCGAACACTGAAGCTTTCTTT.

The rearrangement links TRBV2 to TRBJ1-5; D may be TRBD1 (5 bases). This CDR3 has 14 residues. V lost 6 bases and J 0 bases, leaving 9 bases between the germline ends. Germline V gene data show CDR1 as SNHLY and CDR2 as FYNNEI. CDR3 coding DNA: TGTGCCAGCAGCTGGGACGGTAGCAATCAGCCCCAGCATTTT. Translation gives CASSWDGSNQPQHF.

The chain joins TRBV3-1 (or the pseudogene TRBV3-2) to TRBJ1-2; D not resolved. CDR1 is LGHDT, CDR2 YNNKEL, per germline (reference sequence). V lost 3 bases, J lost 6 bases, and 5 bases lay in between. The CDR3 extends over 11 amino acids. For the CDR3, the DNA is TGTGCCAGCAGCCAGGTAAATGGCTACACCTTC. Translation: CASSQVNGYTF.

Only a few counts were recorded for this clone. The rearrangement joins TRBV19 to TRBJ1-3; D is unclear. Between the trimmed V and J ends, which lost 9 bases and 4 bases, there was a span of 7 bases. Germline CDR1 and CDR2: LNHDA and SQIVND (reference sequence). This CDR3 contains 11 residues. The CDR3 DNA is TGTGCCAGCAATATCGGAAACACCATATATTTT. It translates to CASNIGNTIYF.

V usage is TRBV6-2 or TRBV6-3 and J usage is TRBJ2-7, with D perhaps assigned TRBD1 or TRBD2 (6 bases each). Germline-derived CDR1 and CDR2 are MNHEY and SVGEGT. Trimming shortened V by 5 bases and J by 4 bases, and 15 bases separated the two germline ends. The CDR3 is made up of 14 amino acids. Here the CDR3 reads CASSPPGAEYEQYV. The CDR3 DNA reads TGTGCCAGCAGTCCGCCGGGGGCTGAATACGAGCAGTACGTC.

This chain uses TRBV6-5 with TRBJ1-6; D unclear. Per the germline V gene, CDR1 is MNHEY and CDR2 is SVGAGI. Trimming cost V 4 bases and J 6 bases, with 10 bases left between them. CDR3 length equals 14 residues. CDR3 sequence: CASSLARFNSPLHF. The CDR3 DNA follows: TGTGCCAGCAGTTTAGCGCGGTTTAATTCACCCCTCCACTTT.

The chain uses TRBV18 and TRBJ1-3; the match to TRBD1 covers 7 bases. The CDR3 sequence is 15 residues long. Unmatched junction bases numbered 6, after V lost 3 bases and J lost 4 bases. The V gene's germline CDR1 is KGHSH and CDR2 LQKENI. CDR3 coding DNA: TGTGCCAGCTCACCCTTGGAGGGGGCAGGAAACACCATATATTTT. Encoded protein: CASSPLEGAGNTIYF.

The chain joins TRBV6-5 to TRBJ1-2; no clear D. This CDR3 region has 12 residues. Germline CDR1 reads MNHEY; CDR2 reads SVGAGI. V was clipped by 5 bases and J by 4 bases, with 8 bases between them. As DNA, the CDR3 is TGTGCCAGCAGTCCGGGAAGCTATGGCTACACCTTC. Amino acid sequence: CASSPGSYGYTF.

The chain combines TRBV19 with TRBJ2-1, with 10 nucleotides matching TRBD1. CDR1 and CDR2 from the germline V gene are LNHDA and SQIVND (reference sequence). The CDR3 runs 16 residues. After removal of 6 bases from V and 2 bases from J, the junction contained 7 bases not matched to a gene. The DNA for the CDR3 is TGTGCCAGTAGGCTTCCCGGGACAGGGGCCTACAATGAGCAGTTCTTC. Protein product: CASRLPGTGAYNEQFF. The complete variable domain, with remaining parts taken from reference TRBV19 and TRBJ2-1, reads DGGITQSPKYLFRKEGQNVTLSCEQNLNHDAMYWYRQDPGQGLRLIYYSQIVNDFQKGDIAEGYSVSREKKESFPLTVTSAQKNPTAFYLCASRLPGTGAYNEQFFGPGTRLTVL.

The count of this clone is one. The CDR3 loop is CASSQDSRASDRVYTF. The CDR3 nucleotides read TGCGCCAGCAGCCAAGATTCCCGGGCCTCCGACAGAGTCTACACCTTC. V is TRBV4-1 and J is TRBJ1-2; possible D gene TRBD1, 5 bases. Per the germline V gene, CDR1 is MGHRA and CDR2 is YSYEKL. The CDR3 spans 16 residues. V dropped 0 bases and J dropped 10 bases, with 21 bases sitting between them.

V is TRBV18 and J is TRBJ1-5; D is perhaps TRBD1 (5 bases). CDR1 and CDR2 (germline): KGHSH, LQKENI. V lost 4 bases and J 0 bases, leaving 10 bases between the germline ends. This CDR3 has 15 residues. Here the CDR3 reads CASSQGQHSNQPQHF. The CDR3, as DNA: TGTGCCAGCTCACAGGGGCAACATAGCAATCAGCCCCAGCATTTT.